This paragraph covers one T cell receptor (beta chain) sequence. Germline CDR1 is MNHEY and CDR2 is SVGAGI. V lost 7 bases and J 1 base, leaving 14 bases between the germline ends. This CDR3 region has 14 residues. This sample was included in a study of T cell responses to AZD1222 COVID-19 vaccine. The table came from immunoSEQ multiplex PCR; TCRdb's copy has only in-frame clones and leaves some out. The table has tens of thousands of clones, around nine tenths seen once; the top ten hold 24%. This TCR derives from an adult in good health. Specimen: peripheral blood, collected on day 0 of AZD1222 vaccination. The chain uses TRBV6-5 and TRBJ2-7, with TRBD1 as a possible D gene (6 bases). CDR3 residues: CASIQGIRSYEQYF. CDR3 bases: TGTGCCAGCATTCAGGGGATAAGGTCCTACGAGCAGTACTTC.